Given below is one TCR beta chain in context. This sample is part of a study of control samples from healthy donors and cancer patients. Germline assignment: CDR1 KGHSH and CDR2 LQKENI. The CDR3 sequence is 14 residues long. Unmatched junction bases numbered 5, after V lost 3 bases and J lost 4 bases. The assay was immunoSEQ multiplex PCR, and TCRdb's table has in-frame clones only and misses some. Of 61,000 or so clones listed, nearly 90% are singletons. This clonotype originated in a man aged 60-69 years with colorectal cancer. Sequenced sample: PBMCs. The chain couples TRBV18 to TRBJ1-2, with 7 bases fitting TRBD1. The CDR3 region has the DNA TGTGCCAGCTCACCTGACAGGGCGGGCTATGGCTACACCTTC. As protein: CASSPDRAGYGYTF.